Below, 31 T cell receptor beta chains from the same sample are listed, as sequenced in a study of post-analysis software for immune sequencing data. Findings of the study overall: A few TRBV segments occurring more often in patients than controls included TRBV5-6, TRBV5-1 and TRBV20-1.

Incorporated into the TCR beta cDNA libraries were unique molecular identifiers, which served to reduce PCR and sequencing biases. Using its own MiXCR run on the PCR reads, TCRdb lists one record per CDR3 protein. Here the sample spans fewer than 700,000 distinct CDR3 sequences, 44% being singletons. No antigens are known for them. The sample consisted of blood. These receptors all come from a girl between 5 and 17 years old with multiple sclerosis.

The CDR3 loop is CASSGTGRYEQYF. The CDR3 DNA reads as TGTGCCAGCAGCGGTACCGGGAGGTACGAGCAGTACTTC. The chain links TRBV7-2 to TRBJ2-7; 7 bases align to TRBD2. This CDR3 contains 13 residues. CDR1 is SGHTA, CDR2 FQGNSA, per germline. V was clipped by 5 bases and J by 4 bases; unmatched bases: 5.

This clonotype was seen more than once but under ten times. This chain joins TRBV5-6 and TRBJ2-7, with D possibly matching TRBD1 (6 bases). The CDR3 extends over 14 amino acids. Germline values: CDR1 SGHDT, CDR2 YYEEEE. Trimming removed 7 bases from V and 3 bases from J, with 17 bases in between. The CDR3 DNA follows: TGTGCCAGCGCCTCGGGGACATCTCACTACGAGCAGTACTTC. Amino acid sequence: CASASGTSHYEQYF.

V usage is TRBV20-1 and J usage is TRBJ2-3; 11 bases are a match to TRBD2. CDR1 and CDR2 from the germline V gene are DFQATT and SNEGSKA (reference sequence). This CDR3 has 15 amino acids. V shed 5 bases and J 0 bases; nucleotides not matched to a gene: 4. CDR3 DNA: TGCAGTGCTCCCGGGACTAGCGGTAGCACAGATACGCAGTATTTT. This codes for CSAPGTSGSTDTQYF.

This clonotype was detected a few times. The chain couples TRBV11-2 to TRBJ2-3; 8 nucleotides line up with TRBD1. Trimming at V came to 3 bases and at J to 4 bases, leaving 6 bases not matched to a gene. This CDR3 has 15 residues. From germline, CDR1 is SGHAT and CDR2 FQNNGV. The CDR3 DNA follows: TGTGCCAGCAGCTTTGGACAGGGCGTATCAGATACGCAGTATTTT. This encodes CASSFGQGVSDTQYF.

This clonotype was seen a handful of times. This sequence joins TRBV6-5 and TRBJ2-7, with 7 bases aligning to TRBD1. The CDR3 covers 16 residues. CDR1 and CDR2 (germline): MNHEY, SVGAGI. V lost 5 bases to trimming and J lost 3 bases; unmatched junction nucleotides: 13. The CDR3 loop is CASSKQGLGGDYEQYF. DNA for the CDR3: TGTGCCAGCAGTAAACAGGGGCTTGGAGGTGACTACGAGCAGTACTTC.

The CDR3 protein is CASSLVATGETQYF. CDR3 nucleotide sequence: TGTGCCAGCAGCCTGGTGGCTACCGGGGAGACCCAGTACTTC. V is TRBV27 and J is TRBJ2-7; D is undetermined. The better agreement between TRBJ2-5 and the DNA end casts doubt on the J call. Per germline, CDR1 MNHEY and CDR2 SMNVEV (reference sequence). The CDR3 loop spans 14 amino acids.

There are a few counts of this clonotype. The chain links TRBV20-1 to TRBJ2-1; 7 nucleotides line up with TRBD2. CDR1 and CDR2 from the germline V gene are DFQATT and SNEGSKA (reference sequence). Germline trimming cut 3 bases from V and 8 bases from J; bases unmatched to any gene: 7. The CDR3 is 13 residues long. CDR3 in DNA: TGCAGTGCTAGTAGTCTAGCGGTATATGAGCAGTTCTTC. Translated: CSASSLAVYEQFF.

As DNA, the CDR3 is TGCGCCAGCAGCCAAGGCTCCCGCTATGGCTACACCTTC. This encodes CASSQGSRYGYTF. V usage is TRBV4-1 and J usage is TRBJ1-2, with D uncertain. Trimming stripped 1 base from V and 4 bases from J, with 7 bases between. This CDR3 has 13 amino acids. CDR1 MGHRA and CDR2 YSYEKL come from the germline V gene.

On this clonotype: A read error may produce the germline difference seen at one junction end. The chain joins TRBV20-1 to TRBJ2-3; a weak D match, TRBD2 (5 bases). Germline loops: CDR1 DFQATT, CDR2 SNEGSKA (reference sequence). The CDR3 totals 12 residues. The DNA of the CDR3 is TGCAGTGCGGGGAGCCAGTCAGATACGCGGTATTTT. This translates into CSAGSQSDTRYF.

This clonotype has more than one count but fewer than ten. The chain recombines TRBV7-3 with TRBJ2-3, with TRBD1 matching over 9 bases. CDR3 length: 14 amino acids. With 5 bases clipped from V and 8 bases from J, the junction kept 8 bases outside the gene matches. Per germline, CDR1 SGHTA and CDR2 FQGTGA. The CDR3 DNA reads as TGTGCCAGCAGCCAAGACAGGGGGGTCGGTACGCAGTATTTT. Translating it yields CASSQDRGVGTQYF.

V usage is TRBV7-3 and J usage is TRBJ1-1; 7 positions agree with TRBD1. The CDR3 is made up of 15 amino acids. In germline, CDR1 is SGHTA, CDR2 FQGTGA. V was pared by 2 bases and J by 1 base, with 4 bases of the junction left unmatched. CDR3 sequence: CASSLQGDPNTEAFF. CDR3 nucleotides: TGTGCCAGCAGCTTACAGGGGGACCCGAACACTGAAGCTTTCTTT.

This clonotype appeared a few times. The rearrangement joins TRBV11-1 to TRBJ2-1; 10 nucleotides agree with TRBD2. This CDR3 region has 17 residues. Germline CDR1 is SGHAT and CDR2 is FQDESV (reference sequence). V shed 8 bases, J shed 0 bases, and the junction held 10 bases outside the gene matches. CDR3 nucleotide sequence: TGTGCCAGCGGATCGTTAGCGGGGGGCAGCTCCTACAATGAGCAGTTCTTC. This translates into CASGSLAGGSSYNEQFF.

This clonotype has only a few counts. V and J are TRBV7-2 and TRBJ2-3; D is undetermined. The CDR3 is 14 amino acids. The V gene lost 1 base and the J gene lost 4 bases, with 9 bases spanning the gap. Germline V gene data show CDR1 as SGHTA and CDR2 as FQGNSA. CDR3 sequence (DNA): TGTGCCAGCAGCTTAGTAGTTGGCGCAGATACGCAGTATTTT. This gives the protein CASSLVVGADTQYF.

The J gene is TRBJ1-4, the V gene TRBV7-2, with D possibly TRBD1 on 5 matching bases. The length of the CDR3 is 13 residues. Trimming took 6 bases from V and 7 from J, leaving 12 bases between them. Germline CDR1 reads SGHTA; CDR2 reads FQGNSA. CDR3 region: CASRRGGAEKLFF. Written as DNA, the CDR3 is TGTGCCAGCAGACGGGGGGGAGCTGAAAAACTGTTTTTT.

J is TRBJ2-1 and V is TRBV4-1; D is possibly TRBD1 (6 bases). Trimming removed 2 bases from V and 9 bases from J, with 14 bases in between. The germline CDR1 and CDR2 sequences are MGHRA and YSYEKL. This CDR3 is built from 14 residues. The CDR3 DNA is TGCGCCAGCAGCCAACCAAGGGCAGGGGCTGAGCAGTTCTTC. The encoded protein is CASSQPRAGAEQFF.

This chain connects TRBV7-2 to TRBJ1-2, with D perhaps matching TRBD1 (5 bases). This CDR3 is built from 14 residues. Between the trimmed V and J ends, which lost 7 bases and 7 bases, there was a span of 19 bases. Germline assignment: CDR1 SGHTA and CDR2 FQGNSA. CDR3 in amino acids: CASILGTSIGGYTF. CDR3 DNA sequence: TGTGCCAGCATCCTGGGGACGTCGATTGGTGGCTACACCTTC.

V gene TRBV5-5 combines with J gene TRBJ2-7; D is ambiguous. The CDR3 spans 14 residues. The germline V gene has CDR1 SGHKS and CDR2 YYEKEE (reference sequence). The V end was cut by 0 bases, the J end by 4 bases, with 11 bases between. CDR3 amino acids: CASSLEAVFYEQYF. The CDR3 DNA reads TGTGCCAGCAGCTTGGAGGCGGTCTTTTACGAGCAGTACTTC.

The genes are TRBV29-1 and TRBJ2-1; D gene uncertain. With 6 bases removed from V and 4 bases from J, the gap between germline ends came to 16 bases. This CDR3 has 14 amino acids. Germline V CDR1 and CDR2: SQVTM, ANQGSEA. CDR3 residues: CSVALRDGYNEQFF. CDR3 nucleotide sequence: TGCAGCGTAGCTCTCCGTGACGGATACAATGAGCAGTTCTTC.

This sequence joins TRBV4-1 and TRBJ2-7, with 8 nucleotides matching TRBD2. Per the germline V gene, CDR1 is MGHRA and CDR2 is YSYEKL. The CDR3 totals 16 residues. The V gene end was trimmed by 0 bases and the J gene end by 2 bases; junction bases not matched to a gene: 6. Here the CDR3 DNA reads TGCGCCAGCAGCCAAGAGGGAGCGGGGGCTACCTACGAGCAGTACTTC. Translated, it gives CASSQEGAGATYEQYF.

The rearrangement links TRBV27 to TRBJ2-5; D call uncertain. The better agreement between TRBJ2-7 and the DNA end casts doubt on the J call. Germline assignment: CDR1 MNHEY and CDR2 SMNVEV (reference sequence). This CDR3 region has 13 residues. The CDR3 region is CASSPYSGYEQYF. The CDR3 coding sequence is TGTGCCAGCAGTCCCTATTCTGGCTACGAGCAGTACTTC.

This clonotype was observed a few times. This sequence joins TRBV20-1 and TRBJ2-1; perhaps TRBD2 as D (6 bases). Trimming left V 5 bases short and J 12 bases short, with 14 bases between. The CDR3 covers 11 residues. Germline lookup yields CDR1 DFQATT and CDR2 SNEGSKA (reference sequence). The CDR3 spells CSASIRAGQFF. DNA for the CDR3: TGCAGTGCTTCGATAAGAGCGGGGCAGTTCTTC.

CDR3 sequence: CAISEEWGSAYEQYF. The CDR3 DNA sequence: TGTGCCATCAGTGAGGAATGGGGGAGCGCCTACGAGCAGTACTTC. The chain joins TRBV10-3 to TRBJ2-7; the D gene could be TRBD1 or TRBD2 (5 bases each). The CDR3 runs to 15 residues. Germline values: CDR1 ENHRY, CDR2 SYGVKD. V gave up 2 bases and J gave up 2 bases, with 13 bases separating them.

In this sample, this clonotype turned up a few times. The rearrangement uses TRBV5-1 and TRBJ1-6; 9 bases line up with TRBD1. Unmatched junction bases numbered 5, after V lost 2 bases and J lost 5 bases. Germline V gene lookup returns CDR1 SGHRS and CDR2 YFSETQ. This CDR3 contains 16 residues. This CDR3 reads CASSFGWTGDNSPLHF. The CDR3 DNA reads TGCGCCAGCAGCTTCGGATGGACAGGGGATAATTCACCCCTCCACTTT.

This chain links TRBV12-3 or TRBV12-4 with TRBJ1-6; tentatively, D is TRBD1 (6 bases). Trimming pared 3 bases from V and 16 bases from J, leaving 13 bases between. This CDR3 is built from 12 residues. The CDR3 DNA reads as TGTGCCAGCAGTTTCCCAGGGGCCGTTCTCCACTTT. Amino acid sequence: CASSFPGAVLHF.

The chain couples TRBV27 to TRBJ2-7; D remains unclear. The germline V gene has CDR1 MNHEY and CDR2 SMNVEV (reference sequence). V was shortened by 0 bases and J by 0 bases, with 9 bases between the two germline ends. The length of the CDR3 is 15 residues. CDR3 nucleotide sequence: TGTGCCAGCAGTTTATCGGCGGTTAGCTCCTACGAGCAGTACTTC. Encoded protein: CASSLSAVSSYEQYF.

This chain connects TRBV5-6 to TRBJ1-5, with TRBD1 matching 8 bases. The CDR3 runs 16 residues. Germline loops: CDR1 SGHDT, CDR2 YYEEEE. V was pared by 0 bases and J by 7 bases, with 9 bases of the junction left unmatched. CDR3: CASSLVQQGARQPQHF. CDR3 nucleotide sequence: TGTGCCAGCAGCTTGGTGCAGCAGGGGGCGCGACAGCCCCAGCATTTT.

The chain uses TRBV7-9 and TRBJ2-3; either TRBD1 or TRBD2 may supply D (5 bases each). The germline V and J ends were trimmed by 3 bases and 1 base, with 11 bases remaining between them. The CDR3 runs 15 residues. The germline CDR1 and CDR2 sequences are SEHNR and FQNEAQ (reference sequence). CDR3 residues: CASSFGTLGTDTQYF. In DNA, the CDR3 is TGTGCCAGCAGCTTCGGGACCCTGGGCACAGATACGCAGTATTTT.

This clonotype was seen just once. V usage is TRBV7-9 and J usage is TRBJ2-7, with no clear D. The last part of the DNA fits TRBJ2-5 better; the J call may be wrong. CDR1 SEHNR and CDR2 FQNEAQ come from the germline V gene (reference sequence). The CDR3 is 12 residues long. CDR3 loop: CASRPWRETQYF. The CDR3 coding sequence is TGTGCCAGCAGGCCTTGGCGAGAGACCCAGTACTTC.

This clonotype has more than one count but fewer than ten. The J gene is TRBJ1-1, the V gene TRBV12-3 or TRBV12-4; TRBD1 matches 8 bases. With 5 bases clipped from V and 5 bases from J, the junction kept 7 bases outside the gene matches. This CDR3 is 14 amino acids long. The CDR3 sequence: CASSPDRGPTEAFF. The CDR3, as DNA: TGTGCCAGCAGTCCCGACAGGGGCCCAACTGAAGCTTTCTTT.

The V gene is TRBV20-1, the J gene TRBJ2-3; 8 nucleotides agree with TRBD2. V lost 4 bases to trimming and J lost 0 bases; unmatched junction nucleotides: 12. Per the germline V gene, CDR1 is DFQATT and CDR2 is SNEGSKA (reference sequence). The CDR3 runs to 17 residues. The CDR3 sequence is CSATTGERGSSTDTQYF. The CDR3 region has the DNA TGCAGTGCTACAACTGGGGAGCGGGGGTCTAGCACAGATACGCAGTATTTT.

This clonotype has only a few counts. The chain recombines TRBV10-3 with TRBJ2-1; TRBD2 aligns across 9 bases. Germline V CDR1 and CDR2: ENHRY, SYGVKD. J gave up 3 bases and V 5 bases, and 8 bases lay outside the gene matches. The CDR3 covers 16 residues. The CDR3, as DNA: TGTGCCATCAGTCCCAGTAGCGGGAGTAACTACAATGAGCAGTTCTTC. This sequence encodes CAISPSSGSNYNEQFF.